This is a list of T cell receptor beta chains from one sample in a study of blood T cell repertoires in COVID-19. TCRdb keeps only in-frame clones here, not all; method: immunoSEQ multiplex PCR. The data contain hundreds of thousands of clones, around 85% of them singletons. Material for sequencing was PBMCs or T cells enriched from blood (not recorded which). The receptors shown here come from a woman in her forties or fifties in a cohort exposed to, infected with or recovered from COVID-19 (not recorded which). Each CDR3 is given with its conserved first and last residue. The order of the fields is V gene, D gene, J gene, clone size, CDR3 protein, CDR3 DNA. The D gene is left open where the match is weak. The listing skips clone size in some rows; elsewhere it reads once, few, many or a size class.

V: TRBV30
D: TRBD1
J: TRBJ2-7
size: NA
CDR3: CAWSVGTGVEQYF
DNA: TGTGCCTGGAGTGTCGGGACAGGGGTCGAGCAGTACTTC

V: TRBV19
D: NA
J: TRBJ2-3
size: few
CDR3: CASSIVSGTDTQYF
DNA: TGTGCCAGTAGTATCGTTTCAGGGACAGATACGCAGTATTTT

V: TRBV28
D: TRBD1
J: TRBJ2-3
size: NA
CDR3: CASSSVATGDPDTQYF
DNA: TGTGCCAGCAGCTCCGTAGCGACAGGGGATCCAGATACGCAGTATTTT

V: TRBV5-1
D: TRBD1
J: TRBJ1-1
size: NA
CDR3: CASRQGAGMNTEAFF
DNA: TGCGCCAGTCGTCAGGGGGCCGGCATGAACACTGAAGCTTTCTTT

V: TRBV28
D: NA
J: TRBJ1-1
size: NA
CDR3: CASYRRGAHTEAFF
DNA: TGTGCCAGTTACCGGCGGGGGGCTCACACTGAAGCTTTCTTT

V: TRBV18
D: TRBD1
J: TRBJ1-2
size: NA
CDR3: CASSPDPGQGSAYGYTF
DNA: TGTGCCAGCTCACCTGACCCGGGACAGGGCTCGGCCTATGGCTACACCTTC

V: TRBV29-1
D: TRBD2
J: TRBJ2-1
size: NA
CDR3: CSVGSLAGLSYNEQFF
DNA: TGCAGCGTTGGCTCCCTAGCGGGCCTCTCCTACAATGAGCAGTTCTTC

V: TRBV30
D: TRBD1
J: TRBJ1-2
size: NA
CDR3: CAWSVGTALYGYTF
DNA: TGTGCCTGGAGTGTAGGGACAGCCCTCTATGGCTACACCTTC

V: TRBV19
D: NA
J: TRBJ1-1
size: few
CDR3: CASSASSGRANTFF
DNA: TGTGCCAGTAGTGCTTCTTCCGGGAGGGCAAATACTTTCTTT

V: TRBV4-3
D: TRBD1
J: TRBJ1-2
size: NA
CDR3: CASSREGRTGGGYTF
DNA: TGCGCCAGCAGCCGAGAGGGACGGACAGGGGGTGGCTACACCTTC

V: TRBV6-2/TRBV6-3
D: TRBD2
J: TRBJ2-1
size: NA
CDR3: CASSEGTSGPNEQFF
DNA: TGTGCCAGCAGTGAGGGGACTAGCGGACCCAATGAGCAGTTCTTC

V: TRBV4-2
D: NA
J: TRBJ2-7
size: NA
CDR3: CASSQEIVYEQYF
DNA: TGTGCCAGCAGCCAAGAAATCGTCTACGAGCAGTACTTC

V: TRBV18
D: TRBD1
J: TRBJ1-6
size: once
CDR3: CASSPWAITDRPPLHF
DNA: TGTGCCAGCTCACCATGGGCGATTACGGACAGGCCACCCCTCCACTTT

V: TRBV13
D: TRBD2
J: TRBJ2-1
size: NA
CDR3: CASSSRGTSGGQAIAYNEQFF
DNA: TGTGCCAGCAGCTCCCGAGGGACTAGCGGGGGGCAAGCTATTGCCTACAATGAGCAGTTCTTC

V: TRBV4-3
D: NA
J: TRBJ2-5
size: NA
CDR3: CASSLGLGEETQYF
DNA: TGCGCCAGCAGCCTCGGATTAGGGGAAGAGACCCAGTACTTC

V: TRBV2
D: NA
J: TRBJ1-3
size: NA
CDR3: CASSESGRSGNTIYF
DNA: TGTGCCAGCAGTGAAAGCGGACGCTCTGGAAACACCATATATTTT

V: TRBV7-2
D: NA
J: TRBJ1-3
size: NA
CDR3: CASSLSPDSGNTIYF
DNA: TGTGCCAGCAGCCTCTCGCCAGACTCTGGAAACACCATATATTTT

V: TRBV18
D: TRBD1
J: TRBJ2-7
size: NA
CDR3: CASSPPTGQLKGAYEQYF
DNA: TGTGCCAGCTCACCCCCAACGGGACAGCTAAAGGGCGCCTACGAGCAGTACTTC

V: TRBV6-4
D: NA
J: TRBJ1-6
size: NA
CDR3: CASTDSPLHF
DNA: TGTGCCAGCACCGATTCACCCCTCCACTTT

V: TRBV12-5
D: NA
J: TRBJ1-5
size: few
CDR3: CAISEAEFSNQPQHF
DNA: TGTGCTATCTCGGAGGCAGAGTTTAGCAATCAGCCCCAGCATTTT

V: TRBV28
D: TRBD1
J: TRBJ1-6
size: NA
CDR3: CASSPLGQGRSTSPLHF
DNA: TGTGCCAGCAGTCCATTGGGACAGGGAAGGTCAACTTCACCCCTCCACTTT

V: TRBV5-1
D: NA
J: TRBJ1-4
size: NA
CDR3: CASSRSGTNEKLFF
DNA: TGCGCCAGCAGCCGGTCGGGAACTAATGAAAAACTGTTTTTT

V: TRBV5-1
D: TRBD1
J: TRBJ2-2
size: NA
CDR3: CASSLSTGGVSGELFF
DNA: TGCGCCAGCAGCCTGAGCACAGGGGGCGTTTCCGGGGAGCTGTTTTTT

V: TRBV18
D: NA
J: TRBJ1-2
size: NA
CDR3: CASSPTANRDYGYTF
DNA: TGTGCCAGCTCACCAACTGCTAACAGGGATTATGGCTACACCTTC

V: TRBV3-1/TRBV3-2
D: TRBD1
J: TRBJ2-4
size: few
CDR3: CASSPRGQELKHGQYF
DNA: TGTGCCAGCAGCCCACGTGGACAGGAGTTGAAGCATGGACAGTACTTC

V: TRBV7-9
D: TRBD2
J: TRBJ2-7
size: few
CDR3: CASSPSGTAYEQYF
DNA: TGTGCCAGCAGTCCTAGCGGGACCGCCTACGAGCAGTACTTC

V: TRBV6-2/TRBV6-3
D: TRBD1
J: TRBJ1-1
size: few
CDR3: CASSKGAGTEAFF
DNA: TGTGCCAGCAGTAAGGGGGCTGGCACTGAAGCTTTCTTT

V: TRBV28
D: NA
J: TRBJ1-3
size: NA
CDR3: CASSLGARNSGNTIYF
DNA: TGTGCCAGCAGTTTGGGGGCGAGAAACTCTGGAAACACCATATATTTT

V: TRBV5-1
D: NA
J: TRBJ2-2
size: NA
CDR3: CASKAGAGLTGELFF
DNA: TGCGCCAGCAAAGCTGGGGCAGGGCTGACCGGGGAGCTGTTTTTT

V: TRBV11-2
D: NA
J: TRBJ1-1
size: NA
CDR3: CASSLDLTREAFF
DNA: TGTGCCAGCAGCTTAGATCTGACGAGGGAGGCTTTCTTT

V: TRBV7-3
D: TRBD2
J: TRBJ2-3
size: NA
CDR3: CASSSRSGAGTDTQYF
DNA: TGTGCCAGCAGCTCACGTAGCGGGGCGGGCACAGATACGCAGTATTTT

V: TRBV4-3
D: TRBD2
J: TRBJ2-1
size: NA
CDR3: CASSQGSSGGDEQFF
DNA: TGCGCCAGCAGCCAAGGTTCTAGCGGGGGGGATGAGCAGTTCTTC

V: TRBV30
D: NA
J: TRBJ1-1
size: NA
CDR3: CAWSSFMNTEAFF
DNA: TGTGCCTGGAGTTCGTTTATGAACACTGAAGCTTTCTTT